This T cell receptor (beta chain) was recorded in a study of CD8 T cells in Susac syndrome. Germline trimming cut 5 bases from V and 4 bases from J; bases unmatched to any gene: 13. From germline, CDR1 is DFQATT and CDR2 SNEGSKA (reference sequence). The CDR3 has 16 residues. cDNA came from approximately 0.5 to 1 ug RNA primed by random hexamers. Multiplex PCR with immunoSEQ amplified the TCR beta CDR3 across 54 Vbeta and 13 Jbeta. From the immunoSEQ multiplex PCR reads, TCRdb called clonotypes with MiXCR, one entry per CDR3 protein. The profile shows about 240,000 distinct CDR3 sequences, 90% to 96% of them singletons. High-throughput TCR beta sequencing covered peripheral CD8+ and CD4+ T cells. TEMRA cells underwent FACS enrichment and CD8+ and CD4+ T cells underwent negative isolation.

The sequence was collected from a human donor with Susac syndrome. The rearrangement joins TRBV20-1 to TRBJ2-3; 9 nucleotides line up with TRBD1. The sample comprised CD4+ T cells from PBMCs. The CDR3 is CSASETGTGRSDTQYF. In DNA form, the CDR3 reads TGCAGTGCTTCTGAGACCGGGACAGGGAGATCAGATACGCAGTATTTT.